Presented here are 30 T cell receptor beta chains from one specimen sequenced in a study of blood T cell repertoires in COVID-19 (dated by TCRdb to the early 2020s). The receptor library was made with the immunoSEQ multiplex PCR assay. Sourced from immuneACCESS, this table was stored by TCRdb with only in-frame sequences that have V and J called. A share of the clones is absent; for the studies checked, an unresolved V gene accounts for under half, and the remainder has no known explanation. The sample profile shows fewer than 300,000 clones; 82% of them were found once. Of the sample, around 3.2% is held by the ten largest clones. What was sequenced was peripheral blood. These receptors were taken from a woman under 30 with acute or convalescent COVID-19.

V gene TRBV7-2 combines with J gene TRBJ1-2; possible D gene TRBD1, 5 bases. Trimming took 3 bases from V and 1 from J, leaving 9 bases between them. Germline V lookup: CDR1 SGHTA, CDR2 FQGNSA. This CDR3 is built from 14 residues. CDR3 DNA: TGTGCCAGCAGCTTGGGGCCGGGTAACTATGGCTACACCTTC. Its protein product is CASSLGPGNYGYTF.

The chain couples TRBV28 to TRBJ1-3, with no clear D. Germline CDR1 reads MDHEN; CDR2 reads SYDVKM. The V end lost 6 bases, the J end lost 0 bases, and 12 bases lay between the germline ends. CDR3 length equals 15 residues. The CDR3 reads CASRLRVDSGNTIYF. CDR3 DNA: TGTGCCAGCAGACTGCGGGTAGACTCTGGAAACACCATATATTTT.

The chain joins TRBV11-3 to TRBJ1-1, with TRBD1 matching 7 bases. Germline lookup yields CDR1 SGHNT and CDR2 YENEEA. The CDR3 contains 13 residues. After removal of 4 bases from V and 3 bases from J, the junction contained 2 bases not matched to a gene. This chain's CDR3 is CASSSTGDTEAFF. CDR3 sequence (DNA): TGTGCCAGCAGCTCTACAGGGGACACTGAAGCTTTCTTT.

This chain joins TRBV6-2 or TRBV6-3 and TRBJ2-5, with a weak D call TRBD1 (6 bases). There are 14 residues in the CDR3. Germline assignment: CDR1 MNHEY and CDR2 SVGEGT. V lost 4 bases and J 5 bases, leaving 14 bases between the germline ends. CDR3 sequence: CASSWGHGVETQYF. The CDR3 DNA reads TGTGCCAGCAGTTGGGGACACGGCGTGGAGACCCAGTACTTC.

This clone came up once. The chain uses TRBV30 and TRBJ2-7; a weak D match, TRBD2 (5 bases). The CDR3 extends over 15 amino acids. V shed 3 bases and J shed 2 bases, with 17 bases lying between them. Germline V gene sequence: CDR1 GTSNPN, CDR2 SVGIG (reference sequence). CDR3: CAWSVVPSPTYEQYF. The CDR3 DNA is TGTGCCTGGAGCGTTGTGCCTAGCCCAACCTACGAGCAGTACTTC.

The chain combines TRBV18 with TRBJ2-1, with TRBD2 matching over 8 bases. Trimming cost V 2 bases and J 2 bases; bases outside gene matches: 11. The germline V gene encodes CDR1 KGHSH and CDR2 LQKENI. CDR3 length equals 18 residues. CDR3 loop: CASSPMVAGGLAYNEQFF. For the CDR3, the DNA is TGTGCCAGCTCACCAATGGTCGCGGGAGGACTAGCCTACAATGAGCAGTTCTTC.

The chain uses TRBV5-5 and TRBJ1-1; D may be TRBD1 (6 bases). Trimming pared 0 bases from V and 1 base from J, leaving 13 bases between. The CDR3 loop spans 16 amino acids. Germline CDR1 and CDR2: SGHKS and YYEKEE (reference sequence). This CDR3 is CASSLGQGLPNTEAFF. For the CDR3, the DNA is TGTGCCAGCAGCTTGGGGCAGGGGCTCCCGAACACTGAAGCTTTCTTT.

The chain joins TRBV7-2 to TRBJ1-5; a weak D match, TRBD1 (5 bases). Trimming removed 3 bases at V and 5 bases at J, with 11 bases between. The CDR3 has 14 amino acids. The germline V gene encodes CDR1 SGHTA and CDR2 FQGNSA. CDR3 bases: TGTGCCAGCAGCTTGGGTAGGGGTTATCAGCCCCAGCATTTT. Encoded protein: CASSLGRGYQPQHF.

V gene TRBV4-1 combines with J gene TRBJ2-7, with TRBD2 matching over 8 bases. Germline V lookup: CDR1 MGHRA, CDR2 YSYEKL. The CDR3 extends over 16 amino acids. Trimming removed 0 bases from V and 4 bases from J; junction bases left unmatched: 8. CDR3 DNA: TGCGCCAGCAGCCAAGAAGGGACTAGTTCGAGGTACGAGCAGTACTTC. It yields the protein CASSQEGTSSRYEQYF.

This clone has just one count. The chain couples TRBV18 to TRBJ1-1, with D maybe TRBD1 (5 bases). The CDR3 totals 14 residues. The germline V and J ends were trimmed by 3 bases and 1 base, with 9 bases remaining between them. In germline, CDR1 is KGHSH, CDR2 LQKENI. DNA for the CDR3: TGTGCCAGCTCACCGACAGTCGGGAACACTGAAGCTTTCTTT. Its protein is CASSPTVGNTEAFF.

The CDR3 loop is CASRTIDRDNTEAFF. In DNA, the CDR3 is TGTGCCAGCAGAACTATAGACAGGGACAACACTGAAGCTTTCTTT. This chain connects TRBV6-5 to TRBJ1-1; TRBD1 matches at 7 bases. Germline V gene data show CDR1 as MNHEY and CDR2 as SVGAGI. The V and J ends lost 6 bases and 2 bases, in that order; junction bases with no gene match: 9. The CDR3 is 15 amino acids.

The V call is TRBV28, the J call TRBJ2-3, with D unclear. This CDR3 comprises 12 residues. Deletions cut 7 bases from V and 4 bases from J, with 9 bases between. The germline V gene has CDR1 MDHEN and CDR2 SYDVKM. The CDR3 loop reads CASNSSPDTQYF. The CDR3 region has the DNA TGTGCCAGCAACTCCTCTCCAGATACGCAGTATTTT.

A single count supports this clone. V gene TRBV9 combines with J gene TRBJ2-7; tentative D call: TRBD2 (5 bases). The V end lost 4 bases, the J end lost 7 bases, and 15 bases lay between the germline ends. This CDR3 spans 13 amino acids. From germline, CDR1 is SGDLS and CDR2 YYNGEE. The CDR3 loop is CASSPRITGEQYF. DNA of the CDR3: TGTGCCAGCAGCCCGCGGATCACGGGGGAGCAGTACTTC.

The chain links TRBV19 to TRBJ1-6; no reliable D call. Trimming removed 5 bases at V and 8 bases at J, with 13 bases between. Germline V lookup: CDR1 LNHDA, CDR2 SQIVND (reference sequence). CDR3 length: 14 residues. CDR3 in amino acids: CASSAGILHSPLHF. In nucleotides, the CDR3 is TGTGCCAGTAGTGCCGGGATTCTGCATTCACCCCTCCACTTT.

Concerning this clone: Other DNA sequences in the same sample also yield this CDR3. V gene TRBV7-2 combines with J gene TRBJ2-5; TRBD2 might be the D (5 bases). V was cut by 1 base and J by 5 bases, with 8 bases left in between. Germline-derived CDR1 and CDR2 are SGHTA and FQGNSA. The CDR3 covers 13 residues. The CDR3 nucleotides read TGTGCCAGCAGCTTAGGGACTCGGGAGACCCAGTACTTC. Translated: CASSLGTRETQYF.

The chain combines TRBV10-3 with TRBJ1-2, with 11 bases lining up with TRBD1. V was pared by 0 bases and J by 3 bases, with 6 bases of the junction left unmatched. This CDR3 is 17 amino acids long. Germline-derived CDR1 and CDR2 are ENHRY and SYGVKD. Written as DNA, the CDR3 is TGTGCCATCAGTGAGTCGGGGACAGGGGGGCGAGACTATGGCTACACCTTC. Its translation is CAISESGTGGRDYGYTF.

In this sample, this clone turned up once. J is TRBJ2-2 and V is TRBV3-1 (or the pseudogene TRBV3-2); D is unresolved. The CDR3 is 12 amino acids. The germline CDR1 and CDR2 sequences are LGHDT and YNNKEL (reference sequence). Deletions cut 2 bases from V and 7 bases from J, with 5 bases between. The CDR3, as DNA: TGTGCCAGCAGCCAATACGGCGGGGAGCTGTTTTTT. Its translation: CASSQYGGELFF.

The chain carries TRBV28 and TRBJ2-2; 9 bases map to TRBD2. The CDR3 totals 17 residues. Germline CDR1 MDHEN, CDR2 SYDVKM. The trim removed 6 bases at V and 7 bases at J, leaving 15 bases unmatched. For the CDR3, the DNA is TGTGCCAGCAGCCCCAAAGGGCGGGAGGGCCGTGGCGGGGAGCTGTTTTTT. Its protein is CASSPKGREGRGGELFF.

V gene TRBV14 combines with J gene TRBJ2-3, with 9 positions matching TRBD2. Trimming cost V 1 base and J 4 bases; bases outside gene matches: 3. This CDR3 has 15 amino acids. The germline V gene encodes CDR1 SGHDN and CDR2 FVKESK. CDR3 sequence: CASSQAPSGADTQYF. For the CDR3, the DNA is TGTGCCAGCAGCCAAGCGCCTAGCGGGGCAGATACGCAGTATTTT.

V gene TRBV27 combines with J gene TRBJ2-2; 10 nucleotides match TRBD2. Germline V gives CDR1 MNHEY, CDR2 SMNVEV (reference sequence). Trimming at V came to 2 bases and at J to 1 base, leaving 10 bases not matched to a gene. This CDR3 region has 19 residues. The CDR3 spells CASSLVGVRTSGNTGELFF. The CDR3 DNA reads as TGTGCCAGCAGTTTAGTTGGCGTCAGGACTAGCGGGAACACCGGGGAGCTGTTTTTT.

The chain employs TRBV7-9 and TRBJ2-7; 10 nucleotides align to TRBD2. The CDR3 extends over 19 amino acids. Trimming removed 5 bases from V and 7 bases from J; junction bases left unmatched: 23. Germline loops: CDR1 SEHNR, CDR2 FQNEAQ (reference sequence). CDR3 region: CASSTLDAPAGGRSWEQYF. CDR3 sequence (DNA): TGTGCCAGCAGCACCCTGGATGCTCCAGCGGGAGGGCGGTCGTGGGAGCAGTACTTC.

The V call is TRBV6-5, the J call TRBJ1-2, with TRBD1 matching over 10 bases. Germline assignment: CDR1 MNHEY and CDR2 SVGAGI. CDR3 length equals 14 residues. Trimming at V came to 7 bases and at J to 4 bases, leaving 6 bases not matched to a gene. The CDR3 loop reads CASTPGQGPYGYTF. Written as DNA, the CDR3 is TGTGCCAGCACTCCGGGACAGGGGCCCTATGGCTACACCTTC.

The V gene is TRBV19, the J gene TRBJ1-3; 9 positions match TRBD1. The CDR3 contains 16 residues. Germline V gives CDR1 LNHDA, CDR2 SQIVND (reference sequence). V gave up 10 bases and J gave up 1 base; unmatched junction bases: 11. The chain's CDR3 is CATSRDRDYSGNTIYF. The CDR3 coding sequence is TGTGCCACCAGCCGGGACAGGGATTATTCTGGAAACACCATATATTTT.

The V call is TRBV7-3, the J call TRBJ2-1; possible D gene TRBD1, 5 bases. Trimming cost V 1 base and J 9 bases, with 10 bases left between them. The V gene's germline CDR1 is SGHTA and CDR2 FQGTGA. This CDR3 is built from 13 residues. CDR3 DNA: TGTGCCAGCAGCTTAAGGAACACAGGTGAGCAGTTCTTC. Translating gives CASSLRNTGEQFF.

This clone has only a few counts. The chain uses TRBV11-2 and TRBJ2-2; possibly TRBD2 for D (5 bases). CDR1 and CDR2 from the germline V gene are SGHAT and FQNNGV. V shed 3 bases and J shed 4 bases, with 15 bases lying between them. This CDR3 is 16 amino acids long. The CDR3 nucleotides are TGTGCCAGCAGCTTTTACGGTTCGGGAATCACCGGGGAGCTGTTTTTT. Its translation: CASSFYGSGITGELFF.

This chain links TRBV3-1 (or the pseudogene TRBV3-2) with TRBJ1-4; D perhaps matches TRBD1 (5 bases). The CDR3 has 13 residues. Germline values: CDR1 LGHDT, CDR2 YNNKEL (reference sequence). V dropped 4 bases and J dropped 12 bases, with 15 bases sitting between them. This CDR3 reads CASSPADSRELFF. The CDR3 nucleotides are TGTGCCAGCAGCCCAGCCGACAGTCGAGAACTGTTTTTT.

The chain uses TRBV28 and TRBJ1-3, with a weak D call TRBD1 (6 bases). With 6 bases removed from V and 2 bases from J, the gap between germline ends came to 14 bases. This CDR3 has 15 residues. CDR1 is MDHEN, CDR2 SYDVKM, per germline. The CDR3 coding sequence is TGTGCCAGCAGCCGGGCGCAGGGGCCTGGAAACACCATATATTTT. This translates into CASSRAQGPGNTIYF.

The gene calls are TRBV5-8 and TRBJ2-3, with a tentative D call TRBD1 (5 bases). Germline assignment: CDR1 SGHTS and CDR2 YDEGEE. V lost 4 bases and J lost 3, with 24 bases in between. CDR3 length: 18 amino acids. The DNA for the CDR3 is TGTGCCAGCAGCACAAAAACGGCAGGGTGGGATCGGACAGATACGCAGTATTTT. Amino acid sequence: CASSTKTAGWDRTDTQYF.

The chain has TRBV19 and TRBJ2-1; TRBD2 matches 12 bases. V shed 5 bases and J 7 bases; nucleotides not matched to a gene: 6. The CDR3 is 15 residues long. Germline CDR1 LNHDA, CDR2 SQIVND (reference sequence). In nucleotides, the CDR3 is TGTGCCAGTAGTGTTCTAGCGGGAGGGTGGAATGAGCAGTTCTTC. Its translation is CASSVLAGGWNEQFF.

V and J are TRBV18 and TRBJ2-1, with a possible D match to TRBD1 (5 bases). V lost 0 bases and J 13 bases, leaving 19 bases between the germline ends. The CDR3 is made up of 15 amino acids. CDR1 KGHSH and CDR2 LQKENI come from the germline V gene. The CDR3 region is CASSPPTSNRGAQFF. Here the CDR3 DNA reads TGTGCCAGCTCACCACCCACCTCCAATCGTGGGGCCCAGTTCTTC.